This TCR beta chain is from a study of molecular identifiers for immune sequencing clone quantification. TCRdb re-called the PCR reads through MiXCR, storing one row per CDR3 protein. The table has hundreds of thousands of distinct CDR3 sequences, around 25% seen once. CDR3 size: 11 residues. Trimming removed 5 bases from V and 4 bases from J, with 4 bases in between. In germline, CDR1 is SGDLS, CDR2 YYNGEE. The chain is built from TRBV9 and TRBJ2-1; D unclear. The specimen sequenced was naive CD8+ T cells from blood, with Jurkat cell RNA spiked in. Subset specified: FACS-sorted CD8+CD4-CCR7+CD45RA+ naive T cells. The sequence derives from a human donor in good health. Some libraries in this study had Jurkat cell RNA spiked in. In DNA, the CDR3 is TGTGCCAGCAGTAAATACAATGAGCAGTTCTTC. Protein sequence: CASSKYNEQFF.